This T cell receptor beta chain stems from a study of cytomegalovirus exposure and HLA in healthy donors. Study information: The 110 or so validation repertoires used the same platform as the 666 first-cohort repertoires, a later analysis reported. Study outcomes and limitations: In vitro assays verified that three CMV-associated chains recognized CMV antigens specifically. Most TCR sequences were rare, but some public TCRs occurred in many donors.

For this clone: Its specificity is not known.

Assay: immunoSEQ multiplex PCR; the TCRdb copy retains only in-frame clones and omits some. The sample carries around 74,000 clones, 85% recorded once. CDR3 size: 15 residues. The germline V gene encodes CDR1 LNHDA and CDR2 SQIVND (reference sequence). The trim removed 7 bases at V and 4 bases at J, leaving 11 bases unmatched. The material sequenced was PBMCs. The sequence was obtained from a young man in good health and CMV-seronegative. This chain links TRBV19 with TRBJ2-5; TRBD2 matches at 8 bases. CDR3 region: CASTLSGRTGETQYF. DNA for the CDR3: TGTGCCAGTACCTTAAGCGGGAGAACAGGAGAGACCCAGTACTTC.